This TCR beta chain is from a study of blood T cell repertoires in COVID-19. Overall study context: Donors in the United States, Italy and Spain gave samples during acute or convalescent COVID-19. T cells, B-cell-depleted T cells, or PBMCs provided the cDNA or gDNA that served as material.

CDR1 SGHTA and CDR2 FQGNSA come from the germline V gene. Trimming took off 0 bases at V and 2 bases at J, with 7 bases between the two ends. The CDR3 totals 14 residues. The table came from immunoSEQ multiplex PCR; TCRdb's copy has only in-frame clones and leaves some out. The sample carries some 300,000 clones, roughly nine tenths recorded once. Participant-given clinical history determined each cohort assignment. Cohort 3 donors counted as recovered after two negative PCRs, clearance, or resolved symptoms. The clonotype originates from a woman in her twenties or thirties who had recovered from COVID-19. The rearrangement uses TRBV7-2 and TRBJ2-5, with D hard to call. Sequences were obtained from PBMCs or T cells enriched from blood (not recorded which). CDR3 region: CASSLARQQETQYF. As DNA, the CDR3 is TGTGCCAGCAGCTTAGCGCGGCAGCAAGAGACCCAGTACTTC.